The entry below gives a single TCR beta chain sequence along with its context. Which antigen it targets is not known. No base-level quality is on record; no much larger clone is a single base apart. The source of the sample is a study of blood T cell repertoires in COVID-19 (dated by TCRdb to 2018 to 2020). Background on the whole study: Samples from collaborators originated in the United States, Italy and Spain and spanned both the acute and convalescent phases of COVID-19. Samples came from the ongoing ImmuneRACE study (first 160 participants) plus 1,254 subjects from 6 global collaborators. Deeply sampled blood TCRbeta repertoires from subjects exposed to, actively infected with, or recovered from COVID-19 were included in the dataset. Where available, HLA class I and class II types were obtained from metadata supplied by the sample provider rather than from assay-based typing. Nearly every sample came with metadata listing a de-identified subject ID, COVID-19 status, age in years and sex. A freely available public database, intended as a resource for researchers studying the immune response to SARS-CoV-2, is where the repertoires were released. The material from the prospective study consisted of cDNA or gDNA derived from T cells, B-cell-depleted T cells, or PBMCs.

Points the paper makes about the study in general: The quantity of clinical and demographic metadata differed by source and by participant and was supplied without curation.

The germline V gene supplies CDR1 SGHTA and CDR2 FQGNSA. Ends trimmed: V by 0 bases, J by 4 bases; bases unmatched to a gene: 9. The CDR3 holds 17 amino acids from the cysteine to the phenylalanine. The DNA shown is the 51-base CDR3, in frame from base 1. Participants in the prospective study were enrolled through a virtual design, were aged about 18 to 100 years, and lived in 20 to 30 United States geographic areas. In the prospective study, participants were assigned to cohorts based on the clinical history participants reported in a screening survey and a study questionnaire. Each participant in the prospective study had whole blood, serum and a nasopharyngeal or oropharyngeal swab collected by mobile phlebotomists. Prospective study participants could optionally give additional blood draws and questionnaires over an approximately two-month period. Prospective study blood samples were shipped either frozen or at room temperature before DNA extraction.

TCRbeta CDR3 regions were amplified from genomic DNA by means of the immunoSEQ Assay, a bias-controlled multiplex PCR. The authors' pipeline ran thus. Within the assay, amplification of reference gene primers was used to estimate how many nucleated cells each sample contained. To quantify the absolute abundance of each unique TCRbeta CDR3 rearrangement, sequence reads were collapsed and filtered. For each sample, productive Simpson clonality was calculated as the square root of Simpson's diversity index over productive rearrangements. TCRdb's version of the immuneACCESS table is confined to in-frame rearrangements and falls short of the full clone set. An unresolved V gene accounts for under half of the shortfall where checked; the remainder is of unknown origin. V and J calls and clone size are those listed in that table; D and trimming were worked out from the DNA. The sample table shows about 190,000 clones, and approximately 85% are seen once. The ten largest make up 5.6% of the sample.

Here the chain combines TRBV7-2 and TRBJ2-1; the junction holds 7 bases that match TRBD2. The clonotype originates from a man aged 40-49 years with acute COVID-19. The sequencing sample was made of PBMCs or T cells enriched from blood (not recorded which). The nucleotide sequence is given as TGTGCCAGCAGCTTAGCTCCTGGGTCTAGCGGATACAATGAGCAGTTCTTC. Translation gives CASSLAPGSSGYNEQFF. With the rest looked up from the reference TRBV7-2 and TRBJ2-1 genes rather than sequenced, the full variable domain is GAGVSQSPSNKVTEKGKDVELRCDPISGHTALYWYRQSLGQGLEFLIYFQGNSAPDKSGLPSDRFSAERTGGSVSTLTIQRTQQEDSAVYLCASSLAPGSSGYNEQFFGPGTRLTVL.